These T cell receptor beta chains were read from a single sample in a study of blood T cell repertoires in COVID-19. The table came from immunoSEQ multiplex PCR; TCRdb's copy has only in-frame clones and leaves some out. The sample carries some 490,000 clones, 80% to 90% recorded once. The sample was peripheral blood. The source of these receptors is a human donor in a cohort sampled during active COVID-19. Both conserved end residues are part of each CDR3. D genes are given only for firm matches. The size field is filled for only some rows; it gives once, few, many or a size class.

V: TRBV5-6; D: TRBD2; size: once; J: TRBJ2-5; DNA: TGTGCCAGCAGCTTCCCGGGACTAGCGGAAAAAGAGACCCAGTACTTC; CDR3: CASSFPGLAEKETQYF
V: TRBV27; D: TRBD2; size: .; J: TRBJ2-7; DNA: TGTGCCAGCAGTTTCAGGGAGGGCTACGAGCAGTACTTC; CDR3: CASSFREGYEQYF
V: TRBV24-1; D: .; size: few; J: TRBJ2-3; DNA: TGTGCCACCAGTTTCACGGGAGATACGCAGTATTTT; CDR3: CATSFTGDTQYF
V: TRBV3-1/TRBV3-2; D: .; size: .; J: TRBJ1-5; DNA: TGTGCCAGCAGCCAAGGAGTAGTGGAGGGGCAGCCCCAGCATTTT; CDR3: CASSQGVVEGQPQHF
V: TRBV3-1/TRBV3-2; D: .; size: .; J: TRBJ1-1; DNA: TGTGCCAGCAGCCTAAGGGAGGAGACCACTGAAGCTTTCTTT; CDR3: CASSLREETTEAFF
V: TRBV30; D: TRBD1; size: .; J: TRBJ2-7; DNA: TGTGCCTGGGACAGGGGCTCCTACGAGCAGTACTTC; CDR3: CAWDRGSYEQYF
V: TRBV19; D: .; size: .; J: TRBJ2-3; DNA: TGTGCCAGTAGGGGGCTAGGCACAGATACGCAGTATTTT; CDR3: CASRGLGTDTQYF
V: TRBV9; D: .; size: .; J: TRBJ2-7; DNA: TGTGCCAGCACCTTCGGAGTCGGAGACTCCTACGAGCAGTACTTC; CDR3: CASTFGVGDSYEQYF
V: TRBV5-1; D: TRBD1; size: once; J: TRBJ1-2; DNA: TGCGCCAGCAGTCTATCCGGGACAGCCTGGGATGGCTACACCTTC; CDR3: CASSLSGTAWDGYTF
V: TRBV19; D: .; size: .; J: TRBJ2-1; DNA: TGTGCCACACAAAGGGGTGAGCAGTTCTTC; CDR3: CATQRGEQFF
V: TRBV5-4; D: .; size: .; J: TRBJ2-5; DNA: TGTGCCAGCAGCCTGGGAGGGGGCCAAGAGACCCAGTACTTC; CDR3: CASSLGGGQETQYF
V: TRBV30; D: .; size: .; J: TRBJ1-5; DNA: TGTGCCTGGACGGGAGGGATCGGGCAGCCCCAGCATTTT; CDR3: CAWTGGIGQPQHF
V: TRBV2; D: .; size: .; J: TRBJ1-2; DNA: TGTGCCAGCAGTGACCGCGACAGATATGGCTACACCTTC; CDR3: CASSDRDRYGYTF
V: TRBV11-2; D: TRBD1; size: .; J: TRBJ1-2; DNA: TGTGCCAGCAGCGCGTTGACAGGGCTAGGAGGCTACACCTTC; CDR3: CASSALTGLGGYTF
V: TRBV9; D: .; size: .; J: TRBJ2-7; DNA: TGTGCCAGCAGCGCCTACAGGGTTCCCTACGAGCAGTACTTC; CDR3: CASSAYRVPYEQYF
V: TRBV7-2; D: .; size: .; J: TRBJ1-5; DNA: TGTGCCAGCAGCCCTGGGCAGGGGAGTCAGCCCCAGCATTTT; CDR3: CASSPGQGSQPQHF
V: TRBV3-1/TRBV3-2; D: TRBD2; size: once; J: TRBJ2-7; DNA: TGTGCCAGCAGCCCCGGGGGGTCCACCTACGAGCAGTACTTC; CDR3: CASSPGGSTYEQYF
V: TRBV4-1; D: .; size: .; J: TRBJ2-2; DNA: TGCGCCAGCAGCCACTCCTACAGGGTTAGAAGGACCGGGGAGCTGTTTTTT; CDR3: CASSHSYRVRRTGELFF
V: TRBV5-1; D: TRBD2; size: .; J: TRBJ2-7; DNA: TGCGCCAGCACCCCCGACGGGGAGGGTGGCTTCTACGAGCAGTACTTC; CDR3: CASTPDGEGGFYEQYF
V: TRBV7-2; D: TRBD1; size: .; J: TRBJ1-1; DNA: TGTGCCAGCACCGGACAGGTCCAGACTGAAGCTTTCTTT; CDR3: CASTGQVQTEAFF
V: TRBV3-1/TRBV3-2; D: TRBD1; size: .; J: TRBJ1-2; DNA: TGTGCCAGCAGCCAAGGGCGGGACAGGAGCTATGGCTACACCTTC; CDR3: CASSQGRDRSYGYTF
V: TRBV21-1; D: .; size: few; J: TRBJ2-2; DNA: TGTGCCAGCAGCACGGGACAGGGAAACACCGGGGAGCTGTTTTTT; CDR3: CASSTGQGNTGELFF
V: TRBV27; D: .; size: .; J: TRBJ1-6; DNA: TGTGCCAGCACCCTAAATCGGGGGAATTCACCCCTCCACTTT; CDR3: CASTLNRGNSPLHF
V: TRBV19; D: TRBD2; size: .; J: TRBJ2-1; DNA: TGTGCCAGTTCAAGAGTAACCGGGACTAGCGGGCCGAGCTCCTACAATGAGCAGTTCTTC; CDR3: CASSRVTGTSGPSSYNEQFF
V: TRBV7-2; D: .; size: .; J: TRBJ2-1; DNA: TGTGCCAGCAGCTTGACGTTCCCCCCTAGTTTAAACTACAATGAGCAGTTCTTC; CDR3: CASSLTFPPSLNYNEQFF
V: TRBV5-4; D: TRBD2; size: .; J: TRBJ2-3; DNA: TGTGCCAGCAGCTTGGCTCTAGCGGGACATTCTCCCACAGATACGCAGTATTTT; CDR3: CASSLALAGHSPTDTQYF
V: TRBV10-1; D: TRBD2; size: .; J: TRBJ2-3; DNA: TGCGCCAGCAGTGTGGGTAGCGGGAGCTATCGGACAGATACGCAGTATTTT; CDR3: CASSVGSGSYRTDTQYF
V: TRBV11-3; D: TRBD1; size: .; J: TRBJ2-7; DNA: TGTGCCAGCAGCTACGGACAGGTCTACGAGCAGTACTTC; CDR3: CASSYGQVYEQYF
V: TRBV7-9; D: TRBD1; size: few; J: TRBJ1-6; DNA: TGTGCCAGCACCTTGGGACAGGGAGATTCACCCCTCCACTTT; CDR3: CASTLGQGDSPLHF
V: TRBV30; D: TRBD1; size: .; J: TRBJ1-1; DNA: TGTGCCTGGAGTATTGGACAGGGAAGTACTGAAGCTTTCTTT; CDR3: CAWSIGQGSTEAFF
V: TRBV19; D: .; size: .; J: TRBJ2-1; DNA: TGTGCCAGTAGTATCCGGGGGAGGATCGGGGTCAATGAGCAGTTCTTC; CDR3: CASSIRGRIGVNEQFF
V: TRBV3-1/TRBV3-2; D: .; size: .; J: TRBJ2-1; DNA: TGTGCCAGCAGCTACGACTTAGGTGGATACAATGAGCAGTTCTTC; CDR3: CASSYDLGGYNEQFF
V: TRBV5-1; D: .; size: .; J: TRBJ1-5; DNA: TGCGCCAGCAGCTCGAGAGGGGGTAATCAGCCCCAGCATTTT; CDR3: CASSSRGGNQPQHF
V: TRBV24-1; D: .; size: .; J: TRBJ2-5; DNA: TGTGCCACCAGTGATTCTGACAGGACGCCCCAAGAGACCCAGTACTTC; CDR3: CATSDSDRTPQETQYF
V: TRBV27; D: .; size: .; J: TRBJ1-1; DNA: TGTGCCAGCAGTTTTTCCGGGGCTGAAGCTTTCTTT; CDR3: CASSFSGAEAFF
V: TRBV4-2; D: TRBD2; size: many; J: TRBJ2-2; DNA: TGTGCCAGCAGCCAAGAAACTAGCGGGAGGACCGGGGAGCTGTTTTTT; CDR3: CASSQETSGRTGELFF
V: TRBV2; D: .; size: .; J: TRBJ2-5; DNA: TGTGCCAGCTCGGGTCTCCCCCAGTACTTC; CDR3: CASSGLPQYF
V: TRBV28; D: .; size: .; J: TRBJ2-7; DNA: TGTGCCGTTACTAAGCCCTCCCGATACGAGCAGTACTTC; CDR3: CAVTKPSRYEQYF
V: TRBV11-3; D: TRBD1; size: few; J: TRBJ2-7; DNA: TGTGCCAGCGCCGGGACAGGGGGTGGCGAGCAGTACTTC; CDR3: CASAGTGGGEQYF
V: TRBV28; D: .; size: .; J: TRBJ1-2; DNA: TGTGCCAGCAGCCCACAGGGAGGGCATGGCTACACCTTC; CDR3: CASSPQGGHGYTF
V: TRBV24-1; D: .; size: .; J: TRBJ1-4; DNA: TGTGCCACCAGTGATTTGCATCAACGGTGGGGGGATCAGTTTGAAAAACTGTTTTTT; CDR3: CATSDLHQRWGDQFEKLFF
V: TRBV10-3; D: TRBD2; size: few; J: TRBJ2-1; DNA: TGTGCCATCAGGGCTGCAGCGGGGAAGACCTCTAGCTCCTACAATGAGCAGTTCTTC; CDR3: CAIRAAAGKTSSSYNEQFF
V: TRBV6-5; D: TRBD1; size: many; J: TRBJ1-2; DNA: TGTGCCAGCAGCCGTGACAGGGAACTCCGGCATGGCTACACCTTC; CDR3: CASSRDRELRHGYTF
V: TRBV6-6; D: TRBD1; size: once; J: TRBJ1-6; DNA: TGTGCCAGCATTGGGGGGAAAACAGGGGGCGATTCACCCCTCCACTTT; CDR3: CASIGGKTGGDSPLHF
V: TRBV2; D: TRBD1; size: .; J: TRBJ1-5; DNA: TGTGCCAGCAGTCCGACAGGGGCAAGTCAGCCCCAGCATTTT; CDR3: CASSPTGASQPQHF
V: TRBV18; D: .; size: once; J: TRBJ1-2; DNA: TGTGCCAGCTCACCCCCCGGGAGCCCTGGCTACACCTTC; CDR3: CASSPPGSPGYTF
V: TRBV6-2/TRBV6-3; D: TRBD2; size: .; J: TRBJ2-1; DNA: TGTGCCAGCAGTCCGCTTAGCTCTAGCGGGAGTACCTACAATGAGCAGTTCTTC; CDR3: CASSPLSSSGSTYNEQFF
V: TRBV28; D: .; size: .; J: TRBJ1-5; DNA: TGTGCCAGCAGACAACAGGATAATCAGCCCCAGCATTTT; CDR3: CASRQQDNQPQHF
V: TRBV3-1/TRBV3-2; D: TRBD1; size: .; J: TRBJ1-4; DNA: TGTGCCAGCAGCCTACCGTTTGGGCAGGGGGGCGAAAAACTGTTTTTT; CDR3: CASSLPFGQGGEKLFF
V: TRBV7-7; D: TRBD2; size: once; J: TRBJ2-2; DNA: TGTGCTAGCAGCTTAGCGGGAGTGGGCACCGGGGAGCTGTTTTTT; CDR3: CASSLAGVGTGELFF
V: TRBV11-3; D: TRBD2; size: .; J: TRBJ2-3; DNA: TGTGCCAGCAGCCCTAGCGGGAGCAGCACAGATACGCAGTATTTT; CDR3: CASSPSGSSTDTQYF
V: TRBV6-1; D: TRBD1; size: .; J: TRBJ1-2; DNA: TGTGCCAGCAGTGATCCGAGACAGGGGTTCTATGGCTACACCTTC; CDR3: CASSDPRQGFYGYTF
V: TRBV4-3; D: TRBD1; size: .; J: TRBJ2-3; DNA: TGCGCCAGCAGCCAAGAGAAGGGACAGGGGTCGCAGTATTTT; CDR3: CASSQEKGQGSQYF
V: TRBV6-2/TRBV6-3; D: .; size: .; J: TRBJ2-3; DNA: TGTGCCAGCAGTTCTCACTACACAGATACGCAGTATTTT; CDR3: CASSSHYTDTQYF
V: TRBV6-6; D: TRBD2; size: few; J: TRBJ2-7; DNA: TGTGCCAGCGTTAGCGGGAGGGAGCTATACGAGCAGTACTTC; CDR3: CASVSGRELYEQYF
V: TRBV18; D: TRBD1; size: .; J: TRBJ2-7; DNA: TGTGCCAGCTCGAAAACCGGGACAGCCTACGAGCAGTACTTC; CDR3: CASSKTGTAYEQYF
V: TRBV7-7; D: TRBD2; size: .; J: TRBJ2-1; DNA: TGTGCTAGCAGCGCCCGACTAGCTGCCTACAATGAGCAGTTCTTC; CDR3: CASSARLAAYNEQFF